This T cell receptor (beta chain) was retrieved from a study of post-analysis software for immune sequencing data (dated by TCRdb to the mid-2010s). Background on the whole study: Disease courses on record covered relapsing-remitting, secondary progressive and progressive-relapsing multiple sclerosis, though some patients had no subtype annotation. Patient repertoires were compared against around twelve previously published healthy control repertoires from donors aged about 6 to 25 years. A subset of samples was prepared in parallel using single-end sample barcoding, then pooled and co-amplified after Illumina adapter ligation.

To demonstrate the VDJtools post-analysis software, the study profiled TCR beta repertoires from the peripheral blood of about a dozen young patients with multiple sclerosis. The patients with multiple sclerosis were children and adolescents between roughly 6 and 15 years of age. Here is what the overall study found, with its caveats: The multiple sclerosis patient group was slightly younger than the control group. About 5 TRBV segments, including TRBV5-6, TRBV5-1 and TRBV20-1, were significantly more frequent in patients than controls. Normalized Chao1 diversity was significantly lower in multiple sclerosis patients than controls, suggesting substantial peripheral T-cell clonal expansion. Strong co-clustering of samples prepared in the same batch was shown by direct clustering with F measure, prompting a batch-effect correction.

The receptor library was made with PCR. This sample was sequenced with an Illumina HiSeq 2500. To reduce PCR and sequencing biases, unique molecular identifiers were incorporated into the TCR beta cDNA libraries. Per 1 to 10 million input T cells, roughly 0.5 million cDNA molecules were obtained, such that each molecule approximated one T cell. The patient libraries were prepared and sequenced using the same protocol as the earlier healthy control dataset. Within a given batch, samples were prepared together, multiplexed and sequenced on the same HiSeq lane. The paper's processing steps were these. MIGEC was used to process the raw barcoded reads, and molecular identifier groups with only a single read were discarded before consensus assembly and CDR3 extraction. Clonotype tables were post-analysed with VDJtools, and diversity was normalized by down-sampling all datasets to the smallest sample size. To correct batch-related cross-sample contamination, repertoire overlap clustering matched CDR3 amino acid sequences but not nucleotide sequences. Using fastp at Q25 and MiXCR, TCRdb reprocessed the public reads and kept productive beta chains. Identical CDR3 proteins give one entry, which carries the most common genes and DNA. These V and J calls rely on TCRdb rather than the paper's analysis. The sample table lists 400,000 to 500,000 distinct CDR3 sequences, 30% to 40% of them with a count of one. Less than 10% of the sample is held by the ten biggest clonotypes.

The germline V gene encodes CDR1 LNHDA and CDR2 SQIVND (reference sequence). The CDR3 goes from the cysteine to the phenylalanine over 16 residues. CDR3 DNA is the only sequence kept; it has 48 bases, read in frame from the first base. The germline V and J ends show losses of 4 bases and 10 bases respectively, and no gene match explains 12 bases of the junction. Of note for this clonotype: Its target antigen remains unknown. Base qualities are missing; no much larger clone stands one base away.

The chain was built from TRBV19 and TRBJ2-1; 11 central bases correspond to TRBD2. This TCR was recovered from a girl aged 2 to 9 with multiple sclerosis. The sequenced sample was blood. The nucleotides are TGTGCCAGTAGTACCAGACTAGCGGGGCGTGTGATGGAGCAGTTCTTC. It encodes CASSTRLAGRVMEQFF. With the portions outside the CDR3 filled from the reference TRBV19 and TRBJ2-1 genes, the complete variable region becomes DGGITQSPKYLFRKEGQNVTLSCEQNLNHDAMYWYRQDPGQGLRLIYYSQIVNDFQKGDIAEGYSVSREKKESFPLTVTSAQKNPTAFYLCASSTRLAGRVMEQFFGPGTRLTVL.